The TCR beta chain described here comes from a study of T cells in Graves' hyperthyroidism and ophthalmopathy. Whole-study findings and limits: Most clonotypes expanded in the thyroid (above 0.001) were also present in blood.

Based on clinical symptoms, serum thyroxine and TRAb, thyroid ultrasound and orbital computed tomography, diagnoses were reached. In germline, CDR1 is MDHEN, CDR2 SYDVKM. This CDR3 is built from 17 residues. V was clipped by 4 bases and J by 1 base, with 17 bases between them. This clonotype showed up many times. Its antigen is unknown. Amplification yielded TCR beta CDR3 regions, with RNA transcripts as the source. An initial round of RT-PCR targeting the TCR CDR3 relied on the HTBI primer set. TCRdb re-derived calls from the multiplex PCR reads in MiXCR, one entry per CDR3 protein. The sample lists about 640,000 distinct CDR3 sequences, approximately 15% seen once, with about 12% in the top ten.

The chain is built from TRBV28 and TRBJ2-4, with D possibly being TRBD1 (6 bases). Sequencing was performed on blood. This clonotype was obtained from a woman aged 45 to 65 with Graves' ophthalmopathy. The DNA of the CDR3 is TGTGCCAGCAGTTCCTTCCTACAGGGTTGGGCCAAAAACATTCAGTACTTC. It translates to CASSSFLQGWAKNIQYF.